Following are 9 T cell receptor beta chains from one sample sequenced in a study of shared clonotypes between healthy human individuals. Only in-frame clones appear in the TCRdb table, and some are missing; sequencing was by immunoSEQ multiplex PCR. This table holds about 2 million clones, roughly 94% found once. The source material was naive CD4+ T cells sorted from blood. Documented subset: CD45RA+ positively selected. These receptors were obtained from a man aged 18 to 29 in good health.

The chain joins TRBV5-4 to TRBJ1-3; no definite D call. The CDR3 runs to 13 residues. V was cut by 5 bases and J by 0 bases, with 6 bases left in between. Germline V lookup: CDR1 SGHNT, CDR2 YYREEE (reference sequence). CDR3 nucleotide sequence: TGTGCCAGCAGGGCTGACTCTGGAAACACCATATATTTT. Amino acids: CASRADSGNTIYF.

As regards this clone: Other nucleotide sequences from this sample produce the same CDR3. V usage is TRBV4-1 and J usage is TRBJ1-1; tentative D call: TRBD1 (6 bases). CDR1 is MGHRA, CDR2 YSYEKL, per germline. V lost 1 base, J lost 2 bases, and 8 bases lay in between. CDR3 length: 14 amino acids. The CDR3 coding sequence is TGCGCCAGCAGCCAAGCGGACAGAAACACTGAAGCTTTCTTT. Translation gives CASSQADRNTEAFF.

This chain connects TRBV2 to TRBJ2-7; 11 bases agree with TRBD2. Germline V gene sequence: CDR1 SNHLY, CDR2 FYNNEI. J gave up 6 bases and V 8 bases, and 15 bases lay outside the gene matches. The CDR3 sequence is 16 residues long. CDR3 sequence (DNA): TGTGCCAGCCGGGATTTGATAGCGGGAGGGCCCTTCGAGCAGTACTTC. Its protein is CASRDLIAGGPFEQYF.

This clone was detected only once. CDR3 DNA sequence: TGTGCCAGCAGTGCGACAGCCCCAAACTATGGCTACACCTTC. Protein product: CASSATAPNYGYTF. V gene TRBV28 combines with J gene TRBJ1-2, with a tentative D call TRBD1 (5 bases). Germline CDR1 is MDHEN and CDR2 is SYDVKM. The CDR3 has 14 residues. V was shortened by 5 bases and J by 2 bases, with 12 bases between the two germline ends.

A remark on this clone: Other DNA variants within this sample encode the same CDR3. The chain has TRBV5-1 and TRBJ2-7, with D possibly TRBD1 on 5 matching bases. The CDR3 contains 14 residues. CDR1 is SGHRS and CDR2 is YFSETQ in the germline V gene. The germline V and J ends were trimmed by 0 bases and 0 bases, with 7 bases remaining between them. The CDR3 protein is CASSLGGNSYEQYF. Here the CDR3 DNA reads TGCGCCAGCAGCTTGGGGGGCAACTCCTACGAGCAGTACTTC.

The rearrangement links TRBV6-5 to TRBJ1-6; 7 positions agree with TRBD1. V lost 6 bases, J lost 4 bases, and 3 bases stayed unmatched. This CDR3 contains 14 residues. CDR1 and CDR2 from the germline V gene are MNHEY and SVGAGI. CDR3 amino acids: CASRRQGYNSPLHF. CDR3 nucleotides: TGTGCCAGCAGAAGACAGGGTTATAATTCACCCCTCCACTTT.

This chain uses TRBV5-1 with TRBJ1-4, with TRBD1 as a possible D gene (6 bases). Trimming removed 3 bases at V and 5 bases at J, with 17 bases between. The germline V gene has CDR1 SGHRS and CDR2 YFSETQ. CDR3 length equals 16 residues. CDR3 protein: CASSYRIGGENEKLFF. The CDR3 DNA is TGCGCCAGCAGCTACAGGATCGGGGGCGAGAATGAAAAACTGTTTTTT.

The chain links TRBV11-2 to TRBJ1-1, with 8 bases that match TRBD1. Germline V CDR1 and CDR2: SGHAT, FQNNGV. V shed 5 bases and J 3 bases; nucleotides not matched to a gene: 8. The CDR3 totals 15 residues. CDR3 nucleotide sequence: TGTGCCAGCAGCCTCCGGACAGGGAAGTACACTGAAGCTTTCTTT. This gives the protein CASSLRTGKYTEAFF.

The chain carries TRBV6-5 and TRBJ1-1, with D unclear. The CDR3 sequence is 11 residues long. In germline, CDR1 is MNHEY, CDR2 SVGAGI. V was trimmed by 8 bases and J by 4 bases, leaving 8 bases between them. The CDR3 DNA reads TGTGCCAGCTGGGGAGTCACTGAAGCTTTCTTT. Translated: CASWGVTEAFF.